The rows below give T cell receptor beta chains drawn from one sample of a study of T-cell memory formation after mild COVID-19. TCRdb re-derived calls from the 5' RACE reads in MiXCR, one entry per CDR3 protein. The table has just under 50,000 distinct CDR3 sequences, approximately 12% seen once. Sequencing was carried out using PBMCs or a T cell subset sorted from them (not recorded which). The receptor source for this set is a man aged 18-30 years who had mild COVID-19 (a few samples of this study predate the infection). Cell type and time point are not known. The CDR3 runs from the conserved cysteine through the conserved F or W. The D gene is left open where the match is weak. Clone size appears in some rows only: once, few, many, or a class for an expanded clone.

j_gene: TRBJ2-2
abundance: few
v_gene: TRBV5-1
d_gene: NA
CDR3nt: TGCGCCAGCAGCTTGGCGGGTAGCAGAGTCGGGGAGCTGTTTTTT
CDR3aa: CASSLAGSRVGELFF

j_gene: TRBJ2-5
abundance: NA
v_gene: TRBV24-1
d_gene: NA
CDR3nt: TGTGCCACCAGTGACCAGTACCAAGAGACCCAGTACTTC
CDR3aa: CATSDQYQETQYF

j_gene: TRBJ1-5
abundance: few
v_gene: TRBV28
d_gene: TRBD1
CDR3nt: TGTGCCAGCAGAGGAACGACAGGGAGTCAGCCCCAGCATTTT
CDR3aa: CASRGTTGSQPQHF

j_gene: TRBJ1-2
abundance: NA
v_gene: TRBV7-9
d_gene: NA
CDR3nt: TGTGCCAGCAGCTTAGAGGCCTTTGGCTACACCTTC
CDR3aa: CASSLEAFGYTF

j_gene: TRBJ2-3
abundance: few
v_gene: TRBV5-1
d_gene: NA
CDR3nt: TGCGCCAGCAGCTTTTATAACGGGGGCCCTAGCACAGATACGCAGTATTTT
CDR3aa: CASSFYNGGPSTDTQYF

j_gene: TRBJ2-4
abundance: many
v_gene: TRBV7-9
d_gene: NA
CDR3nt: TGTGCCAGCAGCCGGGTCCCCTTAGCCAAAAACATTCAGTACTTC
CDR3aa: CASSRVPLAKNIQYF

j_gene: TRBJ2-1
abundance: NA
v_gene: TRBV10-3
d_gene: TRBD1
CDR3nt: TGTGCCATCAGTGAGGCCGGGACAGGTCTGTTCTTC
CDR3aa: CAISEAGTGLFF

j_gene: TRBJ1-1
abundance: once
v_gene: TRBV4-1
d_gene: NA
CDR3nt: TGCGCCAGCAGCCAAGATAGACGGAGGGGTATGAACACTGAAGCTTTCTTT
CDR3aa: CASSQDRRRGMNTEAFF

j_gene: TRBJ1-1
abundance: many
v_gene: TRBV7-3
d_gene: NA
CDR3nt: TGTGCCAGCAGCAACTCTGGGTTAAGCCCCACTGAAGCTTTCTTT
CDR3aa: CASSNSGLSPTEAFF

j_gene: TRBJ2-5
abundance: many
v_gene: TRBV4-3
d_gene: NA
CDR3nt: TGCGCCAGCAGCCAAGATATGAGGGGCCAAGAGACCCAGTACTTC
CDR3aa: CASSQDMRGQETQYF

j_gene: TRBJ2-1
abundance: many
v_gene: TRBV7-9
d_gene: NA
CDR3nt: TGTGCCAGCAGCTTAGATCACAATGAGCAGTTCTTC
CDR3aa: CASSLDHNEQFF

j_gene: TRBJ2-3
abundance: many
v_gene: TRBV20-1
d_gene: NA
CDR3nt: TGCAGTGCTAGAGAGGTGGGGGGACCCACAGATACGCAGTATTTT
CDR3aa: CSAREVGGPTDTQYF

j_gene: TRBJ2-5
abundance: many
v_gene: TRBV10-3
d_gene: TRBD1
CDR3nt: TGTGCCATCAGTGGGGCGGACAGGGGGCAAGAGACCCAGTACTTC
CDR3aa: CAISGADRGQETQYF

j_gene: TRBJ1-1
abundance: NA
v_gene: TRBV28
d_gene: NA
CDR3nt: TGTGCCAGCAGTTTAGTACCGGAAGCTTTCTTT
CDR3aa: CASSLVPEAFF

j_gene: TRBJ2-5
abundance: NA
v_gene: TRBV6-1
d_gene: NA
CDR3nt: TGTGCCAGCAGTTTCTCCTGGGCCCAGTACTTC
CDR3aa: CASSFSWAQYF

j_gene: TRBJ2-3
abundance: NA
v_gene: TRBV9
d_gene: NA
CDR3nt: TGTGCCTATCGGTGGGACGGGGGGCCGATCACAGATACGCAGTATTTT
CDR3aa: CAYRWDGGPITDTQYF

j_gene: TRBJ1-6
abundance: few
v_gene: TRBV6-6
d_gene: NA
CDR3nt: TGTGCCAGCGGTCGGCCCCCGGGTTCACCCCTCCACTTT
CDR3aa: CASGRPPGSPLHF

j_gene: TRBJ2-3
abundance: few
v_gene: TRBV5-8
d_gene: TRBD2
CDR3nt: TGTGCCAGCAGCCATGCGGGGGTCCAGGGCACAGATACGCAGTATTTT
CDR3aa: CASSHAGVQGTDTQYF

j_gene: TRBJ2-2
abundance: many
v_gene: TRBV20-1
d_gene: NA
CDR3nt: TGCAGTGTCAAGCGCGGAGTCCCGAACACCGGGGAGCTGTTTTTT
CDR3aa: CSVKRGVPNTGELFF

j_gene: TRBJ1-4
abundance: NA
v_gene: TRBV7-2
d_gene: NA
CDR3nt: TGTGCCAGCAGCGGGCAGGTGGGGCACGCTGGTGAAAAACTGTTTTTT
CDR3aa: CASSGQVGHAGEKLFF

j_gene: TRBJ2-5
abundance: many
v_gene: TRBV7-8
d_gene: NA
CDR3nt: TGTGCCAGCAGCTTACGGTTTAAGGGCAGGGAGACCCAGTACTTC
CDR3aa: CASSLRFKGRETQYF

j_gene: TRBJ1-1
abundance: NA
v_gene: TRBV20-1
d_gene: NA
CDR3nt: TGCAGTGCTAGAGAGGGGGCCGAAGCTTTCTTT
CDR3aa: CSAREGAEAFF

j_gene: TRBJ2-7
abundance: many
v_gene: TRBV29-1
d_gene: TRBD1
CDR3nt: TGCAGCGTTGCGGGACAGACTTACGAGCAGTACTTC
CDR3aa: CSVAGQTYEQYF

j_gene: TRBJ2-3
abundance: many
v_gene: TRBV11-2
d_gene: TRBD2
CDR3nt: TGTGCCAGCAGCTTAGTAGGTAGCGGGGGGCAGCGAGATACGCAGTATTTT
CDR3aa: CASSLVGSGGQRDTQYF

j_gene: TRBJ2-7
abundance: many
v_gene: TRBV7-9
d_gene: NA
CDR3nt: TGTGCCAGCAGCTTAGGGGACGGCTATTCTTTC
CDR3aa: CASSLGDGYSF

j_gene: TRBJ2-1
abundance: many
v_gene: TRBV7-3
d_gene: NA
CDR3nt: TGTGCCAGCAGCCAAATGGGGTACAATGAGCAGTTCTTC
CDR3aa: CASSQMGYNEQFF